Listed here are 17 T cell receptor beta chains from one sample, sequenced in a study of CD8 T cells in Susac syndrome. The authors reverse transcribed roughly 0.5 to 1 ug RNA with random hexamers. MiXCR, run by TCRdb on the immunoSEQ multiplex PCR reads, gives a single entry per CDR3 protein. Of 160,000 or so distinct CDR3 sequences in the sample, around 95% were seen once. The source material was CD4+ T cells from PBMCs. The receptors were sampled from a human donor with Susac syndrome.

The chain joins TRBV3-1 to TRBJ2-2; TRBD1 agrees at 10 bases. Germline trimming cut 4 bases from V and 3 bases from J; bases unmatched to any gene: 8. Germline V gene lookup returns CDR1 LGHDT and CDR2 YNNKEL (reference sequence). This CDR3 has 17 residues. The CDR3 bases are TGTGCCAGCAGCCGTACTCCGGGACAGGGGCACACCGGGGAGCTGTTTTTT. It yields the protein CASSRTPGQGHTGELFF.

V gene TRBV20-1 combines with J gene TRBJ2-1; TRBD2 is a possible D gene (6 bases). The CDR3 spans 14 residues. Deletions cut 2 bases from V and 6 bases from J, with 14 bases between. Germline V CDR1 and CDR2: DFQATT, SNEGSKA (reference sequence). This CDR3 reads CSARLASSANEQFF. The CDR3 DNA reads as TGCAGTGCTAGATTGGCGTCTAGCGCCAATGAGCAGTTCTTC.

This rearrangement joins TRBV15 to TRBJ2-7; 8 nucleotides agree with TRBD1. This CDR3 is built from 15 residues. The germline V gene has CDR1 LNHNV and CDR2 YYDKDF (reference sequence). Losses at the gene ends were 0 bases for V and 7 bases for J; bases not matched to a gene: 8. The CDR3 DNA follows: TGTGCCACCAGCAGAGATGGGCAGGGGGCCGGGGAGCAGTACTTC. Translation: CATSRDGQGAGEQYF.

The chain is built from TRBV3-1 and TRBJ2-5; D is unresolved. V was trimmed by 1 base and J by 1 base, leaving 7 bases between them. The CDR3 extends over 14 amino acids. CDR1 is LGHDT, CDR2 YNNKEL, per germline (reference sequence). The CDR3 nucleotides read TGTGCCAGCAGCCAAGGACTTCTCCAAGAGACCCAGTACTTC. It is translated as CASSQGLLQETQYF.

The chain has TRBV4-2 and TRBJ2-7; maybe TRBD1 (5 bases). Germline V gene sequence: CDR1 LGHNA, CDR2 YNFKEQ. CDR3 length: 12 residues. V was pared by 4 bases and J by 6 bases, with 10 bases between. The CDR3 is CASSPFTGEQYF. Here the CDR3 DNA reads TGTGCCAGCAGCCCTTTTACAGGCGAGCAGTACTTC.

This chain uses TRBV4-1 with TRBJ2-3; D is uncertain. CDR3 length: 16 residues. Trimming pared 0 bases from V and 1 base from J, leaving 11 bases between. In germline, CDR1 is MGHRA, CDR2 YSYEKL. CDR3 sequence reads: CASSQDPDPRTDTQYF. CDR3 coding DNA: TGCGCCAGCAGCCAAGATCCGGACCCCCGCACAGATACGCAGTATTTT.

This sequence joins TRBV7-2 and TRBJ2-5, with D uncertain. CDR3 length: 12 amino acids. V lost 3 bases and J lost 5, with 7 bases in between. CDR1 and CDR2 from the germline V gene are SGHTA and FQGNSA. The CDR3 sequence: CASSLPLETQYF. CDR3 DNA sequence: TGTGCCAGCAGCTTGCCCTTGGAGACCCAGTACTTC.

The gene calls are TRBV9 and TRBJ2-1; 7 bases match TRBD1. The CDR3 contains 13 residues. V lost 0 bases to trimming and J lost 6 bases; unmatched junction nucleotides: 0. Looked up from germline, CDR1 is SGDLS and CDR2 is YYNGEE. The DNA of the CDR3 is TGTGCCAGCAGCGTAGGACAGGGCAATGAGCAGTTCTTC. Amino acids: CASSVGQGNEQFF.

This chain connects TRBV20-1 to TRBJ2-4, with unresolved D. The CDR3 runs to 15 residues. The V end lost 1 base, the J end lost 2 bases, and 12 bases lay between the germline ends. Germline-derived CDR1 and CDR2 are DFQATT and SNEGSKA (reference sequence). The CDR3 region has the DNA TGCAGTGCTAGAGGGCAGGCAAACTCCAAAAACATTCAGTACTTC. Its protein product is CSARGQANSKNIQYF.

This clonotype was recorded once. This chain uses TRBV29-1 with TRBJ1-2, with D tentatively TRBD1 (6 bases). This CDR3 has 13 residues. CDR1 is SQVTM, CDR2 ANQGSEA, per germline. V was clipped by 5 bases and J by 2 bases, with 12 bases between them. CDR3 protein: CSVTRQANYGYTF. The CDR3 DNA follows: TGCAGCGTTACTAGACAGGCAAACTATGGCTACACCTTC. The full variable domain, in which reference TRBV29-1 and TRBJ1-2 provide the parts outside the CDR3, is SAVISQKPSRDICQRGTSLTIQCQVDSQVTMMFWYRQQPGQSLTLIATANQGSEATYESGFVIDKFPISRPNLTFSTLTVSNMSPEDSSIYLCSVTRQANYGYTFGSGTRLTVV.

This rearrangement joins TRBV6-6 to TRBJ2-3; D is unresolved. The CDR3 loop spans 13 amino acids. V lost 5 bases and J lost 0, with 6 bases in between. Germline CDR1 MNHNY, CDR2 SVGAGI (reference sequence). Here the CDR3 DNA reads TGTGCCAGCAGTCACGGAAGCACAGATACGCAGTATTTT. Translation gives CASSHGSTDTQYF.

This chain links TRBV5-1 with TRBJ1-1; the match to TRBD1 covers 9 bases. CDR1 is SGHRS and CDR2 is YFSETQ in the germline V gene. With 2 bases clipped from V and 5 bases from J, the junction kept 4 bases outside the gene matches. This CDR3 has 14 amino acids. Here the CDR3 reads CASSFGQGKTEAFF. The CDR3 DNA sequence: TGCGCCAGCAGCTTTGGACAGGGGAAGACTGAAGCTTTCTTT.

CDR3 coding DNA: TGCAGCGTGACAGGGGGCGGCCCAGATACGCAGTATTTT. This codes for CSVTGGGPDTQYF. This chain joins TRBV29-1 and TRBJ2-3; TRBD1 aligns across 10 bases. CDR3 size: 13 residues. In germline, CDR1 is SQVTM, CDR2 ANQGSEA. Trimming removed 6 bases from V and 4 bases from J; junction bases left unmatched: 4.

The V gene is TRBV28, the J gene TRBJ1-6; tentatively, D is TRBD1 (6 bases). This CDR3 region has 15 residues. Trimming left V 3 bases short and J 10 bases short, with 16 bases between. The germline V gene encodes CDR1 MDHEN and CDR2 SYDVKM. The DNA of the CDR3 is TGTGCCAGCAGTTTGACGGGACATGGGGCATCACCCCTCCACTTT. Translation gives CASSLTGHGASPLHF.

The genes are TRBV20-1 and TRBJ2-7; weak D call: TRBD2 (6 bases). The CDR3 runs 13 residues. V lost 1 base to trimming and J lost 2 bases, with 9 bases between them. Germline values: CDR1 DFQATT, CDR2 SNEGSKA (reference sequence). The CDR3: CSARGLAAYEQYF. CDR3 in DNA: TGCAGTGCTAGAGGGTTAGCGGCCTACGAGCAGTACTTC.

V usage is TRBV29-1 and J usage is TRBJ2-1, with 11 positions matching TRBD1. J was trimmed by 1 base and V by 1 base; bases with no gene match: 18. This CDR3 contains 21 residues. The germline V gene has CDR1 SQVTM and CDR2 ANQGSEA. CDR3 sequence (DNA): TGCAGCGTTGAAGGTCTGGCGGGACAGGGGGTCGGTGTCCTTTCCTACAATGAGCAGTTCTTC. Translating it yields CSVEGLAGQGVGVLSYNEQFF.

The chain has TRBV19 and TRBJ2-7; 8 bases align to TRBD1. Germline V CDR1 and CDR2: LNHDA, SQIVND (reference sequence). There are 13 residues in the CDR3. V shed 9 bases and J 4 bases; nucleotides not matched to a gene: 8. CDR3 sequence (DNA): TGTGCCAGCGGACAGGGAGACGTGTACGAGCAGTACTTC. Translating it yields CASGQGDVYEQYF.